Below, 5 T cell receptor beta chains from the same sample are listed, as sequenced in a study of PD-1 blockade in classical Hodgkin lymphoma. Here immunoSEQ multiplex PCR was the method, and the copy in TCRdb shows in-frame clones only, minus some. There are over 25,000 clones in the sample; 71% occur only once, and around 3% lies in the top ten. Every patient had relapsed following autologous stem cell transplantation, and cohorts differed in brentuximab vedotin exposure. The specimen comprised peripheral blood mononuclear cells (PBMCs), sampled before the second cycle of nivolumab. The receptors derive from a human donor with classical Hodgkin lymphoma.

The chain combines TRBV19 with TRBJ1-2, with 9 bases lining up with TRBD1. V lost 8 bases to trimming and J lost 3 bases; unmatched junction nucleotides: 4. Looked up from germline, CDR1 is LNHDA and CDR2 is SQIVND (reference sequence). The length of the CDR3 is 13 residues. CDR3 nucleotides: TGTGCCAGTCGACGGACAGGGGACTATGGCTACACCTTC. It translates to CASRRTGDYGYTF.

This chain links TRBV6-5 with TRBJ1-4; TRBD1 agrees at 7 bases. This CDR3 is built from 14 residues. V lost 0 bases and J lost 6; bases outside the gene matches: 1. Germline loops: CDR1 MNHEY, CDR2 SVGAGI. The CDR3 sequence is CASSYSQGDEKLFF. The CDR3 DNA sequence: TGTGCCAGCAGTTACTCCCAGGGGGATGAAAAACTGTTTTTT.

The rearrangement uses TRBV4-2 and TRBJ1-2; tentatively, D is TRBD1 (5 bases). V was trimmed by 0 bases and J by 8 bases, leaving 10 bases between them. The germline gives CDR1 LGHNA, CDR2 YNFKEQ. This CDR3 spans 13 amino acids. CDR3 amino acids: CASSQEIGGGYTF. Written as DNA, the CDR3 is TGTGCCAGCAGCCAAGAAATCGGGGGAGGCTACACCTTC.

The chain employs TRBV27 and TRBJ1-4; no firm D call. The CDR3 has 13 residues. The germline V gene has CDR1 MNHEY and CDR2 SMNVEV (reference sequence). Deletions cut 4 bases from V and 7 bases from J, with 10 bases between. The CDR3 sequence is CASSSTALEKLFF. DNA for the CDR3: TGTGCCAGCAGTTCAACGGCCCTTGAAAAACTGTTTTTT. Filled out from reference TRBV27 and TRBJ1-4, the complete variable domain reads EAQVTQNPRYLITVTGKKLTVTCSQNMNHEYMSWYRQDPGLGLRQIYYSMNVEVTDKGDVPEGYKVSRKEKRNFPLILESPSPNQTSLYFCASSSTALEKLFFGSGTQLSVL.

The CDR3 nucleotides read TGTGCCTGGAGAGGGATTGACCGGGACAAGTATAACTATGGCTACACCTTC. Amino acids: CAWRGIDRDKYNYGYTF. The rearrangement links TRBV30 to TRBJ1-2; perhaps TRBD1 as D (6 bases). V lost 3 bases to trimming and J lost 1 base, with 21 bases between them. The CDR3 length is 17 residues. The germline gives CDR1 GTSNPN, CDR2 SVGIG (reference sequence).